The present TCR beta chain was sequenced within a study of T cells in Graves' hyperthyroidism and ophthalmopathy. Exclusions: uncontrolled infection, other autoimmune disease, pregnancy, lactation. V trimming: 5 bases; J trimming: 4 bases; junction bases outside the gene matches: 7. Looked up from germline, CDR1 is MNHEY and CDR2 is SMNVEV (reference sequence). The CDR3 has 15 amino acids. TCR beta CDR3 regions were amplified from RNA. HTBI primers were the set used in a first-round RT-PCR of the TCR CDR3. From the multiplex PCR reads, TCRdb called clonotypes with MiXCR, one entry per CDR3 protein. The data show about 160,000 distinct CDR3 sequences, 9.4% seen once. Ten or more counts support this clonotype.

The receptor's source is a woman aged 18-29 years with Graves' hyperthyroidism that later progressed to Graves' ophthalmopathy. The sequencing sample was made of blood. The chain uses TRBV27 and TRBJ2-7, with 11 bases aligning to TRBD1. The CDR3 reads CASSPRTGGWYEQYF. The CDR3 nucleotides read TGTGCCAGCAGTCCCCGGACAGGGGGCTGGTACGAGCAGTACTTC.